The sequence of this T cell receptor beta chain was determined in a study of blood T cell repertoires in COVID-19. The wider study: Acute and convalescent COVID-19 specimens originated in the United States, Italy and Spain.

Germline CDR1 MNHEY, CDR2 SVGAGI. With 7 bases removed from V and 2 bases from J, the gap between germline ends came to 9 bases. This CDR3 is built from 13 residues. In the original workflow: Reference gene primer amplification yielded estimated nucleated cell counts. Libraries were prepared by immunoSEQ multiplex PCR; TCRdb keeps only in-frame clonotypes and omits some of them. That table furnishes V, J and clone size, whereas the DNA furnished D and trimming. The data contain roughly 230,000 clones, roughly 91% of them singletons. This chain uses TRBV6-5 with TRBJ2-1; D is undetermined. This clonotype originated in a man aged 30 to 45 with COVID-19, enrolled during active disease. Material: peripheral blood. Written as DNA, the CDR3 is TGTGCCAGCATTAAAACAACCTACAATGAGCAGTTCTTC. The encoded protein is CASIKTTYNEQFF.